This T cell receptor beta chain originates from a study of T-cell memory formation after mild COVID-19 (dated by TCRdb to the early 2020s). In the study overall: Most TCR sequence clusters were specific to one of the two donors. T-cell clones expanding and contracting after mild COVID-19 in a couple of donors were tracked by longitudinal TCRalpha and TCRbeta repertoire sequencing. Two young, previously healthy adult volunteers, one female and one male, were included in the cohort. Study-wide conclusions, independent of this receptor: Balanced CD4/CD8 phenotypes were observed for clones contracting from day 15 to 85, whereas a bias towards CD4+ was observed for a second wave of clones expanding from day 15 to 37. Some responding clones were detected in pre-infection memory, which suggested that pre-existing cross-reactive memory T cells had joined the SARS-CoV-2 response. Contracting CD4+ clones were found mainly in CM and EM memory subsets, while CD8+ clones were enriched in EMRA. Only a couple of mild cases were covered in the study, and larger cohorts including severe cases with pre-infection samples were considered necessary. Whether the second-wave clones peaking on day 37 were SARS-CoV-2 specific was not confirmed.

Notes on this clonotype: Its antigen is not yet known. Qualities for individual bases were not recorded, and no much larger clone is one base off.

Sequencing instrument: Illumina NovaSeq 6000. TCRalpha and TCRbeta cDNA libraries were constructed by 5'RACE with constant-segment primers, with sample barcodes and unique molecular identifiers being introduced. Trizol reagent was used to extract RNA from every sample. Libraries were amplified in two PCR steps, with a second sample barcode and Illumina TruSeq adapters added in the second step. Sequencing of the libraries was done on an Illumina NovaSeq, producing 2 x 150 bp paired-end reads. As for how the authors treated the data: Demultiplexing of reads and collapsing into UMI-guided consensus sequences were performed with migec v1.2.7. Using mixcr v2.1.11, the UMI consensuses were aligned to TRA and TRB V and J templates and assembled into clonotypes. A clonotype was counted as expanded or contracted only when both edgeR and NoisET called the clonotype significant, with the noise models trained on biological replicates. For edgeR calls, a false discovery rate-adjusted p below 0.01 and a log2 fold-change threshold of 1 were applied. As an exploratory analysis of dynamics, max-normalized trajectories of the 1000 most abundant clonotypes were examined with PCA combined with hierarchical clustering. The CD4 or CD8 phenotype of responding clones was assigned using the separately sequenced CD4+ and CD8+ repertoires. TCRdb ran its own pipeline on the public reads, namely fastp trimming at Q25 and MiXCR clone calling, and kept in-frame beta chains. Each CDR3 protein appears once, grouped with its most common genes and DNA. The V and J calls reflect TCRdb's pipeline rather than the authors' work. The sample contains over 500,000 distinct CDR3 sequences, around a sixth of them found a single time. About 7.5% of the sample belongs to the ten largest clones.

The CDR3 goes from the cysteine to the phenylalanine over 15 residues. Only the CDR3 portion is preserved as DNA: 45 bases, with reading frame beginning at the first base. Looking up the germline V gene yields CDR1 KGHDR and CDR2 SFDVKD. V loses 4 bases, J loses 3 bases, and the germline ends lie 15 bases apart. Ficoll-Paque density gradient centrifugation was used to isolate PBMCs. This clonotype was sampled from an adult woman who had mild COVID-19 (a few samples of this study predate the infection). The sample titles of this study are shuffled in the database, so cell type and time point are left out; the donor was told from shared clones. The V and J segments used are TRBV24-1 and TRBJ2-7; the best D guess is TRBD2, with 6 bases matching. Sequencing input: PBMCs or a T cell subset sorted from them (not recorded which). The CDR3 protein sequence reads: CATSDPGTHHYEQYF. The sequenced DNA is TGTGCCACCAGTGACCCGGGGACTCACCACTACGAGCAGTACTTC.